The clone carrying this T cell receptor (beta chain) was found once. CDR1 GTSNPN and CDR2 SVGIG come from the germline V gene (reference sequence). This CDR3 has 13 residues. The ends lost 4 bases at V and 6 bases at J; junction bases unmatched: 7. This sample stems from a study of blood T cell repertoires in COVID-19. About the research overall: From the United States, Italy and Spain came samples of acute and convalescent COVID-19. Nucleic acid was either cDNA or gDNA, and it came from T cells, B-cell-depleted T cells, or PBMCs.

Original methodology: Researchers report that nucleated cell counts were estimated from reference gene primer amplification. Here immunoSEQ multiplex PCR was the method, and the copy in TCRdb shows in-frame clones only, minus some. The V and J calls and the clone size are those of that table, but D and trimming were determined from the DNA. The table includes about 190,000 clones, nearly 90% detected once. This TCR derives from a woman in her forties who had recovered from COVID-19. The source material was peripheral blood. The genes are TRBV30 and TRBJ2-7; TRBD2 matches at 9 bases. The CDR3 here is CAWTAGGPGEQYF. For the CDR3, the DNA is TGTGCCTGGACGGCGGGAGGGCCGGGCGAGCAGTACTTC.